The rows below give T cell receptor beta chains drawn from one sample of a study of blood T cell repertoires in COVID-19. This table comes from immunoSEQ multiplex PCR, and its TCRdb copy is limited to in-frame clones, with some not included. Here the sample spans 300,000 or so clones, approximately 84% being singletons. Sequences were obtained from PBMCs or T cells enriched from blood (not recorded which). Source of these receptors: a woman under 30 who had recovered from COVID-19. CDR3s include the opening cysteine and the closing phenylalanine or tryptophan. Fields, in order: clone size, V gene, D gene, J gene, CDR3 protein, CDR3 DNA. A D gene is named only where the DNA matches it firmly. Clone size appears in some rows only: once, few, many, or a class for an expanded clone.

>.|TRBV9|.|TRBJ1-5
CASSPGGPYSNQPQHF
TGTGCCAGCAGCCCGGGGGGACCTTATAGCAATCAGCCCCAGCATTTT
>.|TRBV18|.|TRBJ2-2
CASSPPYTGELFF
TGTGCCAGCTCACCACCCTACACCGGGGAGCTGTTTTTT
>.|TRBV27|.|TRBJ2-7
CASSDTSYEQYF
TGTGCCAGCAGTGACACGAGCTACGAGCAGTACTTC
>.|TRBV5-1|TRBD2|TRBJ2-6
CASSWTSGRGGANVLTF
TGCGCCAGCAGCTGGACTAGCGGGAGGGGTGGGGCCAACGTCCTGACTTTC
>.|TRBV9|TRBD1|TRBJ1-1
CASSVAGTGVTEAFF
TGTGCCAGCAGCGTAGCCGGGACAGGGGTCACTGAAGCTTTCTTT
>.|TRBV9|.|TRBJ1-2
CASSLTGREARGYTF
TGTGCCAGCAGCCTTACCGGCAGGGAAGCACGGGGCTACACCTTC
>.|TRBV7-3|.|TRBJ1-3
CASTRRFLSPGLLSGNTIYF
TGTGCCAGCACTCGCCGATTTTTAAGTCCGGGATTATTGTCCGGAAACACCATATATTTT
>.|TRBV21-1|.|TRBJ1-3
CASPISISGNTIYF
TGTGCCAGTCCTATAAGCATCTCTGGAAACACCATATATTTT
>.|TRBV5-4|TRBD2|TRBJ2-3
CASSPGLAGGTDTQYF
TGTGCCAGCAGCCCGGGACTAGCGGGAGGCACAGATACGCAGTATTTT
>.|TRBV19|.|TRBJ2-2
CATATGTGELFF
TGTGCCACCGCTACGGGGACCGGGGAGCTGTTTTTT
>.|TRBV11-2|.|TRBJ1-3
CASSSSPGNTIYF
TGTGCCAGCAGCTCGAGTCCAGGAAACACCATATATTTT
>.|TRBV11-2|.|TRBJ2-6
CASSPEVWAGANVLTF
TGTGCCAGCAGCCCCGAGGTCTGGGCTGGGGCCAACGTCCTGACTTTC
>.|TRBV2|.|TRBJ2-1
CASSLDRSSYNEQFF
TGTGCCAGCAGCCTTGACAGGAGCTCCTACAATGAGCAGTTCTTC
>.|TRBV27|.|TRBJ1-6
CASSFGQGNSPLHF
TGTGCCAGCAGTTTTGGGCAGGGGAATTCACCCCTCCACTTT
>.|TRBV2|TRBD1|TRBJ2-1
CASNPTGANEQFF
TGTGCCAGCAACCCTACAGGGGCCAATGAGCAGTTCTTC
>.|TRBV5-1|.|TRBJ1-2
CASSSAGGYGYTF
TGCGCCAGCAGCTCGGCGGGAGGTTATGGCTACACCTTC
>.|TRBV18|TRBD2|TRBJ2-1
CASSPTASGSYYNEQFF
TGTGCCAGCTCACCAACAGCTAGCGGGAGCTACTACAATGAGCAGTTCTTC
>few|TRBV27|.|TRBJ2-2
CASSFELANTGELFF
TGTGCCAGCAGTTTTGAACTCGCGAACACCGGGGAGCTGTTTTTT
>.|TRBV3-1/TRBV3-2|.|TRBJ2-5
CASTKGGSETQYF
TGTGCCAGCACCAAGGGCGGGTCGGAGACCCAGTACTTC
>.|TRBV18|.|TRBJ1-1
CASSRITPNTEAFF
TGTGCCAGCTCGAGGATCACACCGAACACTGAAGCTTTCTTT
>.|TRBV11-2|.|TRBJ2-3
CASSLDRADTQYF
TGTGCCAGCAGCTTAGATCGGGCAGATACGCAGTATTTT
>.|TRBV9|TRBD2|TRBJ2-1
CASSVANSGTYNEQFF
TGTGCCAGCAGCGTAGCGAATAGCGGGACCTACAATGAGCAGTTCTTC
>few|TRBV19|TRBD1|TRBJ1-2
CASSIRDRDIYGYTF
TGTGCCAGTAGTATTAGGGACAGGGACATCTATGGCTACACCTTC
>.|TRBV2|.|TRBJ1-5
CASSEERQPQHF
TGTGCCAGCAGTGAAGAGAGGCAGCCCCAGCATTTT
>.|TRBV7-6|TRBD1|TRBJ1-6
CASSLGGQGRGSPLHF
TGTGCCAGCAGCTTAGGGGGACAGGGAAGAGGTTCACCCCTCCACTTT
>.|TRBV10-3|TRBD1|TRBJ2-7
CATGTEFSYEQYF
TGTGCCACCGGGACAGAATTTTCCTACGAGCAGTACTTC
>.|TRBV10-3|.|TRBJ2-5
CAISVTDRGGRETQYF
TGTGCCATCAGTGTGACTGACAGGGGAGGGAGGGAGACCCAGTACTTC
>.|TRBV19|TRBD2|TRBJ2-5
CASSIFGTSGSSETQYF
TGTGCCAGTAGTATTTTCGGGACTAGCGGGAGCAGTGAGACCCAGTACTTC
>few|TRBV11-1|TRBD1|TRBJ1-2
CASSLSRTGRNGYTF
TGTGCCAGCAGCCTCAGCCGGACAGGGAGGAATGGCTACACCTTC
>.|TRBV5-4|TRBD2|TRBJ2-7
CASSYPTSGDYEQYF
TGTGCCAGCAGCTATCCGACTAGCGGGGACTACGAGCAGTACTTC
>.|TRBV28|.|TRBJ2-2
CASSFGHGTGELFF
TGTGCCAGCAGTTTTGGACATGGCACCGGGGAGCTGTTTTTT
>.|TRBV19|TRBD1|TRBJ1-2
CASSRGQGGGYTF
TGTGCCAGTAGTAGGGGACAGGGAGGCGGCTACACCTTC